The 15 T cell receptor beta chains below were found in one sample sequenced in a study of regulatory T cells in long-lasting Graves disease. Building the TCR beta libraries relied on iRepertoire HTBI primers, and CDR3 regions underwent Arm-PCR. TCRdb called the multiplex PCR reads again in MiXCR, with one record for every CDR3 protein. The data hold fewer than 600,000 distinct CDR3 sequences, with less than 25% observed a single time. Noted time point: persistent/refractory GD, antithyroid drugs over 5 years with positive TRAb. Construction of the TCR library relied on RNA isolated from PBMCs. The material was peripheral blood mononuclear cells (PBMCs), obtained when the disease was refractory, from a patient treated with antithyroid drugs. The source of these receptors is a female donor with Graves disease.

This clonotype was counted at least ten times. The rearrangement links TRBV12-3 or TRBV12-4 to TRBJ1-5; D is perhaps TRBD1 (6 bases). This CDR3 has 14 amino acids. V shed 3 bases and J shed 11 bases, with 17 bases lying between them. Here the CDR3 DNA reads TGTGCCAGCAGTTTGGACGGGCCGAGGGGGTCCCAGCATTTT. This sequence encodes CASSLDGPRGSQHF.

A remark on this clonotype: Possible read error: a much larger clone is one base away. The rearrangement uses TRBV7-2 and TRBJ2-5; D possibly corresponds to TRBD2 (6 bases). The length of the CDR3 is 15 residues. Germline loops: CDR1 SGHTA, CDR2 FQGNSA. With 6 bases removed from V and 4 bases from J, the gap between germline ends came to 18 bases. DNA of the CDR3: TGTACCAGCAGTCCGCGGGGCTGGACGCGAGAGACCCAGTACTTC. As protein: CTSSPRGWTRETQYF.

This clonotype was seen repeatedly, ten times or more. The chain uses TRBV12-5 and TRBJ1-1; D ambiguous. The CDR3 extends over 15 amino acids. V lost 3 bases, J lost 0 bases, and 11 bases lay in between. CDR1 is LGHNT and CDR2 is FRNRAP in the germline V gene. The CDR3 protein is CASGLARALNTEAFF. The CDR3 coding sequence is TGTGCTAGTGGTTTAGCGCGGGCTCTGAACACTGAAGCTTTCTTT. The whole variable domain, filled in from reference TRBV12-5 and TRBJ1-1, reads DARVTQTPRHKVTEMGQEVTMRCQPILGHNTVFWYRQTMMQGLELLAYFRNRAPLDDSGMPKDRFSAEMPDATLATLKIQPSEPRDSAVYFCASGLARALNTEAFFGQGTRLTVV.

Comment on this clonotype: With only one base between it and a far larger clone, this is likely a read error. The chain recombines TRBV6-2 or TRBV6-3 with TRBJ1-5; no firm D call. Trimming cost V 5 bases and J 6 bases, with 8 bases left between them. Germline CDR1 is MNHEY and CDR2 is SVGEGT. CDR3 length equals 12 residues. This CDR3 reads CASSGYSQPQHF. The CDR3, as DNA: TGTGCCAGCAGTGGCTACAGTCAGCCCCAGCATTTT.

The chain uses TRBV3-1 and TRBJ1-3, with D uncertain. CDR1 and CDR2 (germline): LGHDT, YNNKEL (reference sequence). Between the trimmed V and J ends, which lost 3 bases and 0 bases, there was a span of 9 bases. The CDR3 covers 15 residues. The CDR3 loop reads CASSQAGFSGNTIYF. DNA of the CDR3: TGTGCCAGCAGCCAGGCAGGATTCTCTGGAAACACCATATATTTT. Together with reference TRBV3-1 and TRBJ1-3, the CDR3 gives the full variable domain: DTAVSQTPKYLVTQMGNDKSIKCEQNLGHDTMYWYKQDSKKFLKIMFSYNNKELIINETVPNRFSPKSPDKAHLNLHINSLELGDSAVYFCASSQAGFSGNTIYFGEGSWLTVV.

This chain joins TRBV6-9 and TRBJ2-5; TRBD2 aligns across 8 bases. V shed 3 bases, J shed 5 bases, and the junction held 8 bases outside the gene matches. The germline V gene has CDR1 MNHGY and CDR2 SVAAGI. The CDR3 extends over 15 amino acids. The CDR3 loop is CASSYRGGGAETQYF. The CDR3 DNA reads TGTGCCAGCAGTTACCGGGGGGGGGGGGCGGAGACCCAGTACTTC.

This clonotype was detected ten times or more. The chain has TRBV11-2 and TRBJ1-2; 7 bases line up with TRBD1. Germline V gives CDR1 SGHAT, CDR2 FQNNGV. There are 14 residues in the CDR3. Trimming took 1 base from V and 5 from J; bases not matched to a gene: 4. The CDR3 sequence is CASSLAGGQYGYTF. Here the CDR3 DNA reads TGTGCCAGCAGCTTAGCGGGGGGACAGTATGGCTACACCTTC.

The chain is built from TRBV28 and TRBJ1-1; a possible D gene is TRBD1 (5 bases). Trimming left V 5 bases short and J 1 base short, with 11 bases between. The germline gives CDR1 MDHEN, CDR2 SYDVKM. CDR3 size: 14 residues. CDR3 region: CASSATAANTEAFF. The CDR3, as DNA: TGTGCCAGCAGTGCGACAGCCGCGAACACTGAAGCTTTCTTT.

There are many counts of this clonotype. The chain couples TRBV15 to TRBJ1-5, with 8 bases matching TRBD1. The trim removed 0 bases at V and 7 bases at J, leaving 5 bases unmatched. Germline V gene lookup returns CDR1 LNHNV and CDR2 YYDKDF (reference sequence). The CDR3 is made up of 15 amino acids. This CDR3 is CATSREGQGDQPQHF. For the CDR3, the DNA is TGTGCCACCAGCAGAGAAGGACAGGGTGACCAGCCCCAGCATTTT.

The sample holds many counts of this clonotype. Here the CDR3 reads CASSSSTSGGAKETQYF. The CDR3 DNA is TGTGCCAGCAGTTCCTCAACTAGCGGGGGGGCCAAGGAGACCCAGTACTTC. The V and J genes are TRBV28 and TRBJ2-5, with TRBD2 identical over 13 bases. This CDR3 region has 17 residues. Germline trimming cut 4 bases from V and 5 bases from J; bases unmatched to any gene: 10. The germline V gene encodes CDR1 MDHEN and CDR2 SYDVKM.

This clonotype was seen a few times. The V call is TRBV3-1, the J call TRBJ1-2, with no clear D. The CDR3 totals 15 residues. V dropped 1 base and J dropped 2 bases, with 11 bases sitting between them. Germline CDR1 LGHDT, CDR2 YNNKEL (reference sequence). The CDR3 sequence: CASSQVSRPNYGYTF. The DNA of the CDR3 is TGTGCCAGCAGCCAAGTCTCTCGCCCGAACTATGGCTACACCTTC.

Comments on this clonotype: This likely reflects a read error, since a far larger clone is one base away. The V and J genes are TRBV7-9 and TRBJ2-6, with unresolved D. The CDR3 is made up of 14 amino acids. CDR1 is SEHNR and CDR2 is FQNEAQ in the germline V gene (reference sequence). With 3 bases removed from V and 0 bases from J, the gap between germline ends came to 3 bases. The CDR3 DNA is TGTGCCAGCAGCTTCAACTCTGGGGCCAACGTCCTGACTTTC. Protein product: CASSFNSGANVLTF.

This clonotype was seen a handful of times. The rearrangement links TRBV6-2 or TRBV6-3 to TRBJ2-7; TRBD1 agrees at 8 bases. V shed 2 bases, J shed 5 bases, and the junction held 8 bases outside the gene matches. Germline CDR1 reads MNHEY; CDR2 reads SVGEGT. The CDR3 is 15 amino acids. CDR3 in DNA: TGTGCCAGCAGTTACGATCAGGGGGCGAGGGACGAGCAGTACTTC. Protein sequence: CASSYDQGARDEQYF.

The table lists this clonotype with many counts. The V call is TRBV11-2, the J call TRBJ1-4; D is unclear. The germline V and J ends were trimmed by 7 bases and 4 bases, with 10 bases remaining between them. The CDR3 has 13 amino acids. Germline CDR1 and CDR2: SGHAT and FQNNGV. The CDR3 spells CASTGLYNEKLFF. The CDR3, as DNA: TGTGCCAGCACGGGCTTATATAATGAAAAACTGTTTTTT.

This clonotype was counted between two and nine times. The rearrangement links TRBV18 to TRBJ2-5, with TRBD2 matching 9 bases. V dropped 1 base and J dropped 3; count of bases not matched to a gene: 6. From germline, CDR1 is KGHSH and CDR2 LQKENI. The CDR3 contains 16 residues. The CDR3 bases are TGTGCCAGCTCACCACGGCGAGTAGCGGGGGAAGAGACCCAGTACTTC. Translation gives CASSPRRVAGEETQYF.